This T cell receptor beta chain was documented in a study of blood T cell repertoires in COVID-19. On the study more broadly: Specimens from acute and convalescent COVID-19 originated in the United States, Italy and Spain.

The CDR3 loop spans 15 amino acids. In germline, CDR1 is SGHVS, CDR2 FQNEAQ. With 4 bases removed from V and 2 bases from J, the gap between germline ends came to 14 bases. The protocol was immunoSEQ multiplex PCR, while the TCRdb copy is restricted to in-frame clones and leaves out a portion. The table records approximately 61,000 clones, 77% of them present only once. The chain has TRBV7-8 and TRBJ2-5, with a tentative D call TRBD1 (6 bases). The source is a human donor in a cohort sampled during active COVID-19. Sequencing was carried out using peripheral blood. This CDR3 reads CASSSLPGQQETQYF. CDR3 bases: TGTGCCAGCAGCTCATTACCCGGACAGCAAGAGACCCAGTACTTC.